The next 21 T cell receptor beta chains were all read from a single sample in a study of cytomegalovirus exposure and HLA in healthy donors. The PCR made use of 60 Vbeta and 13 Jbeta primers. Measured with immunoSEQ multiplex PCR; TCRdb has only the in-frame clones, and not every one. The sample yields 100,000 to 150,000 clones, approximately 81% seen once. The sequenced sample consisted of PBMCs. These receptor sequences come from a male donor in good health and CMV-seronegative.

This clone has a handful of counts. CDR3 coding DNA: TGTGCCAGCAGTGGGGGGACAGGGGACAATCAGCCCCAGCATTTT. It translates to CASSGGTGDNQPQHF. This sequence joins TRBV28 and TRBJ1-5; 10 bases fit TRBD1. Germline V gene data show CDR1 as MDHEN and CDR2 as SYDVKM. This CDR3 contains 15 residues. The J segment lost 3 bases and the V segment lost 5 bases, leaving 4 bases of the junction unmatched.

This clone was observed once. The CDR3 nucleotides are TGCGCCAGCAGCCAAGTTGGACAGGGGGCCGGCACAGATACGCAGTATTTT. Residues: CASSQVGQGAGTDTQYF. This chain links TRBV4-1 with TRBJ2-3; 11 bases agree with TRBD1. Germline loops: CDR1 MGHRA, CDR2 YSYEKL. There are 17 residues in the CDR3. The ends lost 1 base at V and 1 base at J; junction bases unmatched: 4.

This clone was counted a few times. Mismatch with germline at one junction end may stem from a read error. The rearrangement links TRBV7-9 to TRBJ1-6, with D uncertain. Germline loops: CDR1 SEHNR, CDR2 FQNEAQ (reference sequence). The CDR3 totals 13 residues. The CDR3 spells CSSSRGHGSPLHF. For the CDR3, the DNA is TGTTCCAGCAGCCGAGGTCACGGTTCACCCCTCCACTTT. The variable domain in full, completed from reference TRBV7-9 and TRBJ1-6, reads DTGVSQNPRHKITKRGQNVTFRCDPISEHNRLYWYRQTLGQGPEFLTYFQNEAQLEKSRLLSDRFSAERPKGSFSTLEIQRTEQGDSAMYLCSSSRGHGSPLHFGNGTRLTVT.

The chain joins TRBV30 to TRBJ2-4; 9 positions match TRBD1. V trimming: 3 bases; J trimming: 7 bases; junction bases outside the gene matches: 7. Germline values: CDR1 GTSNPN, CDR2 SVGIG (reference sequence). The CDR3 spans 14 residues. The chain's CDR3 is CAWRGQGLVNIQYF. CDR3 nucleotides: TGTGCCTGGAGAGGACAGGGGCTGGTGAACATTCAGTACTTC.

This chain joins TRBV6-5 and TRBJ1-2, with 7 bases lining up with TRBD1. This CDR3 comprises 13 residues. Germline V CDR1 and CDR2: MNHEY, SVGAGI. Trimming cost V 6 bases and J 2 bases; bases outside gene matches: 3. This CDR3 is CASRRQGNYGYTF. The DNA of the CDR3 is TGTGCCAGCAGGAGACAGGGCAACTATGGCTACACCTTC.

V is TRBV23-1 and J is TRBJ2-3; 7 bases agree with TRBD2. TRBV23-1 is reported as an ORF; its role is uncertain. The CDR3 is 15 amino acids. V lost 8 bases to trimming and J lost 9 bases; unmatched junction nucleotides: 17. The CDR3 DNA follows: TGCGCCAGCGGCCCGGGGGGTGGGGTTGGGGCGACGCAGTATTTT. This sequence encodes CASGPGGGVGATQYF.

This clone came up a few times. The rearrangement joins TRBV5-4 to TRBJ2-7; possibly TRBD1 for D (6 bases). This CDR3 is built from 14 residues. Trimming removed 0 bases at V and 5 bases at J, with 12 bases between. Per germline, CDR1 SGHNT and CDR2 YYREEE (reference sequence). Here the CDR3 DNA reads TGTGCCAGCAGCTTGGCGCAGGGGATCAACGAGCAGTACTTC. Translated: CASSLAQGINEQYF.

The chain combines TRBV4-1 with TRBJ2-3, with a tentative D call TRBD2 (7 bases). Germline values: CDR1 MGHRA, CDR2 YSYEKL. V was trimmed by 0 bases and J by 6 bases, leaving 16 bases between them. The CDR3 consists of 16 residues. The CDR3 DNA sequence: TGCGCCAGCAGCCAAGATGGAGGGGGGGGGACGGATACGCAGTATTTT. Translation: CASSQDGGGGTDTQYF.

This chain links TRBV5-4 with TRBJ2-2; D not resolved. Per the germline V gene, CDR1 is SGHNT and CDR2 is YYREEE (reference sequence). The CDR3 spans 13 residues. V lost 3 bases and J 6 bases, leaving 9 bases between the germline ends. This CDR3 reads CASSSLGAGELFF. CDR3 DNA: TGTGCCAGCAGCTCGCTAGGAGCCGGGGAGCTGTTTTTT.

The chain links TRBV28 to TRBJ1-5, with TRBD1 matching 8 bases. The CDR3 spans 14 residues. Germline V gene data show CDR1 as MDHEN and CDR2 as SYDVKM. Losses at the gene ends were 5 bases for V and 8 bases for J; bases not matched to a gene: 8. As DNA, the CDR3 is TGTGCCAGCAGTCTCGGGACAGGCGCAAAGCCCCAGCATTTT. Protein product: CASSLGTGAKPQHF.

This rearrangement joins TRBV27 to TRBJ2-3, with 11 bases aligning to TRBD2. This CDR3 has 19 amino acids. V trimming: 3 bases; J trimming: 2 bases; junction bases outside the gene matches: 13. CDR1 is MNHEY and CDR2 is SMNVEV in the germline V gene (reference sequence). CDR3 in amino acids: CASSLEVGLADDFTDTQYF. DNA of the CDR3: TGTGCCAGCAGTTTGGAGGTGGGACTAGCGGACGATTTCACAGATACGCAGTATTTT.

The J gene is TRBJ2-4, the V gene TRBV7-2; the match to TRBD1 covers 8 bases. The CDR3 runs to 14 residues. The germline V gene encodes CDR1 SGHTA and CDR2 FQGNSA. Trimming at V came to 3 bases and at J to 7 bases, leaving 5 bases not matched to a gene. Written as DNA, the CDR3 is TGTGCCAGCAGCTTCTCTGGACAGGGCAACATTCAGTACTTC. Encoded protein: CASSFSGQGNIQYF.

The V and J genes are TRBV4-3 and TRBJ2-1, with D tentatively TRBD1 (5 bases). The germline CDR1 and CDR2 sequences are LGHNA and YSLEER. The CDR3 extends over 15 amino acids. Deletions cut 2 bases from V and 3 bases from J, with 11 bases between. The CDR3, as DNA: TGCGCCAGCAGCCAATCCCTGACAGACTACAATGAGCAGTTCTTC. Translated: CASSQSLTDYNEQFF.

The chain links TRBV18 to TRBJ2-6, with a possible D match to TRBD1 (5 bases). This CDR3 has 19 amino acids. With 0 bases removed from V and 1 base from J, the gap between germline ends came to 16 bases. CDR1 KGHSH and CDR2 LQKENI come from the germline V gene. The CDR3, as DNA: TGTGCCAGCTCACCACCTACCGGGCAGGGAAAATCTGGGGCCAACGTCCTGACTTTC. Encoded protein: CASSPPTGQGKSGANVLTF.

This chain connects TRBV6-5 to TRBJ2-1; no definite D call. This CDR3 comprises 14 residues. V lost 6 bases to trimming and J lost 10 bases, with 19 bases between them. Germline V gene data show CDR1 as MNHEY and CDR2 as SVGAGI. The CDR3 coding sequence is TGTGCCAGCAGGGTGGGTAGCCCGAGTGGGGAGCAGTTCTTC. Protein sequence: CASRVGSPSGEQFF.

V gene TRBV28 combines with J gene TRBJ2-2; 8 bases are shared with TRBD2. CDR1 is MDHEN and CDR2 is SYDVKM in the germline V gene. The CDR3 consists of 13 residues. Losses at the gene ends were 7 bases for V and 7 bases for J; bases not matched to a gene: 5. The CDR3 nucleotides are TGTGCCAGCAACCCCCGGGGGGGCGGGGAGCTGTTTTTT. It specifies CASNPRGGGELFF.

This clone was found once. Relative to the germline gene, one junction end is altered; a read error may explain this. The chain combines TRBV7-7 with TRBJ2-5, with D maybe TRBD1 (6 bases). The CDR3 covers 14 residues. Germline V gene sequence: CDR1 SSHAT, CDR2 FNYEAQ (reference sequence). CDR3 protein: CASSPHDRWETQYF. The CDR3 DNA reads TGTGCTAGCAGCCCGCACGACAGGTGGGAGACCCAGTACTTC.

V gene TRBV27 combines with J gene TRBJ2-7; TRBD2 matches 7 bases. V lost 3 bases, J lost 2 bases, and 4 bases stayed unmatched. Germline CDR1 and CDR2: MNHEY and SMNVEV (reference sequence). The CDR3 contains 14 residues. The CDR3 nucleotides are TGTGCCAGCAGTTTTTCTAGCGGTACCTACGAGCAGTACTTC. Translating it yields CASSFSSGTYEQYF.

This clone appeared a single time. The V call is TRBV7-2, the J call TRBJ2-1; TRBD2 might be the D (7 bases). The CDR3 totals 17 residues. From germline, CDR1 is SGHTA and CDR2 FQGNSA. V lost 1 base and J lost 4, with 17 bases in between. CDR3 protein: CASSLGGAGAFYNEQFF. The CDR3 bases are TGTGCCAGCAGCTTAGGGGGGGCGGGAGCCTTTTACAATGAGCAGTTCTTC.

The gene calls are TRBV29-1 and TRBJ2-3; 13 nucleotides agree with TRBD2. After removal of 6 bases from V and 8 bases from J, the junction contained 5 bases not matched to a gene. The germline V gene has CDR1 SQVTM and CDR2 ANQGSEA. The CDR3 contains 13 residues. The CDR3 sequence: CSVRTSGRPTQYF. CDR3 coding DNA: TGCAGCGTAAGGACTAGCGGGAGACCTACGCAGTATTTT.

The CDR3 nucleotides are TGTGCCACCAGCAGGGTCGGGACTGCTGGGTACGAGCAGTACTTC. Amino acids: CATSRVGTAGYEQYF. The rearrangement uses TRBV15 and TRBJ2-7, with a weak D call TRBD2 (6 bases). Germline loops: CDR1 LNHNV, CDR2 YYDKDF (reference sequence). The CDR3 loop spans 15 amino acids. Trimming removed 3 bases at V and 4 bases at J, with 16 bases between.